The 21 T cell receptor beta chains below were found in one sample sequenced in a study of CD8 T cells in Susac syndrome. RNA, at about 0.45 to 1 ug, was reverse transcribed with random hexamers. TCRdb ran MiXCR on the immunoSEQ multiplex PCR reads and lists one entry per CDR3 protein. The table shows roughly 300,000 distinct CDR3 sequences, with around 84% occurring only once. The source material was CD8+ T cells from PBMCs. These receptors were obtained from a human donor with multiple sclerosis.

V and J are TRBV7-6 and TRBJ2-3; 11 bases map to TRBD2. Germline CDR1 and CDR2: SGHVS and FNYEAQ. With 5 bases clipped from V and 2 bases from J, the junction kept 9 bases outside the gene matches. The CDR3 has 17 residues. CDR3 loop: CASSLRTSGFYTDTQYF. The CDR3 coding sequence is TGTGCCAGCAGCCTACGGACTAGCGGGTTCTACACAGATACGCAGTATTTT. Supplemented by reference TRBV7-6 and TRBJ2-3, the full variable domain reads GAGVSQSPRYKVTKRGQDVALRCDPISGHVSLYWYRQALGQGPEFLTYFNYEAQQDKSGLPNDRFSAERPEGSISTLTIQRTEQRDSAMYRCASSLRTSGFYTDTQYFGPGTRLTVL.

This chain links TRBV9 with TRBJ2-2; D is possibly TRBD2 (5 bases). Germline V lookup: CDR1 SGDLS, CDR2 YYNGEE. CDR3 size: 15 residues. Trimming removed 3 bases at V and 7 bases at J, with 16 bases between. CDR3 in amino acids: CASSALGGPHGELFF. CDR3 bases: TGTGCCAGCAGCGCCTTAGGCGGGCCCCACGGGGAGCTGTTTTTT.

V usage is TRBV11-2 and J usage is TRBJ1-1; D possibly corresponds to TRBD1 (6 bases). CDR1 is SGHAT, CDR2 FQNNGV, per germline. This CDR3 spans 13 amino acids. V lost 7 bases and J lost 5, with 14 bases in between. The CDR3 nucleotides read TGTGCCAGCATCCTGCGGGGGGCGACTGAAGCTTTCTTT. Its protein is CASILRGATEAFF. Filled out from reference TRBV11-2 and TRBJ1-1, the complete variable domain reads EAGVAQSPRYKIIEKRQSVAFWCNPISGHATLYWYQQILGQGPKLLIQFQNNGVVDDSQLPKDRFSAERLKGVDSTLKIQPAKLEDSAVYLCASILRGATEAFFGQGTRLTVV.

CDR3 bases: TGTGCCAGCAGCCAGAGGGGGGGGTACAATGAGCAGTTCTTC. This encodes CASSQRGGYNEQFF. This chain joins TRBV14 and TRBJ2-1; D is possibly TRBD2 (7 bases). The CDR3 is made up of 14 amino acids. Trimming pared 3 bases from V and 4 bases from J, leaving 10 bases between. Germline CDR1 reads SGHDN; CDR2 reads FVKESK.

This rearrangement joins TRBV20-1 to TRBJ2-3; 9 bases agree with TRBD2. This CDR3 region has 14 residues. Germline CDR1 is DFQATT and CDR2 is SNEGSKA (reference sequence). V gave up 0 bases and J gave up 6 bases; unmatched junction bases: 4. This chain's CDR3 is CSAREKREADTQYF. The CDR3 DNA follows: TGCAGTGCTAGAGAAAAGCGGGAGGCTGATACGCAGTATTTT.

The chain links TRBV20-1 to TRBJ2-3; no reliable D call. Trimming pared 2 bases from V and 5 bases from J, leaving 2 bases between. The CDR3 is 10 residues long. Germline-derived CDR1 and CDR2 are DFQATT and SNEGSKA (reference sequence). CDR3 sequence: CSARKDTQYF. The CDR3, as DNA: TGCAGTGCTAGAAAAGATACGCAGTATTTT.

This chain joins TRBV27 and TRBJ1-5; 9 nucleotides line up with TRBD1. The CDR3 has 13 residues. Trimming removed 7 bases from V and 8 bases from J; junction bases left unmatched: 6. The germline gives CDR1 MNHEY, CDR2 SMNVEV (reference sequence). The CDR3 DNA is TGTGCCAGCAAGGGACAGGGTTACGAGCCCCAGCATTTT. Amino acid sequence: CASKGQGYEPQHF.

The chain recombines TRBV2 with TRBJ2-2; D is unresolved. Trimming took off 4 bases at V and 3 bases at J, with 9 bases between the two ends. Per germline, CDR1 SNHLY and CDR2 FYNNEI. The CDR3 sequence is 14 residues long. CDR3 in DNA: TGTGCCAGCAGTGCCGGGTTGGACACCGGGGAGCTGTTTTTT. Translated, it gives CASSAGLDTGELFF.

The V call is TRBV10-3, the J call TRBJ2-7; D may correspond to TRBD1 or TRBD2 (5 bases each). Trimming left V 1 base short and J 2 bases short, with 18 bases between. There are 17 residues in the CDR3. Germline V gives CDR1 ENHRY, CDR2 SYGVKD. CDR3 sequence reads: CAISELWDGDIPYEQYF. The CDR3 DNA follows: TGTGCCATCAGTGAGTTATGGGACGGCGATATTCCCTACGAGCAGTACTTC.

This clonotype was seen more than once but under ten times. The chain has TRBV5-1 and TRBJ2-4; D unresolved. The CDR3 totals 14 residues. CDR1 SGHRS and CDR2 YFSETQ come from the germline V gene. V lost 0 bases and J lost 3, with 7 bases in between. The DNA for the CDR3 is TGCGCCAGCAGCTTGGGTTTGGGCAAAAACATTCAGTACTTC. Amino acids: CASSLGLGKNIQYF.

Written as DNA, the CDR3 is TGTGCCGCACATACCGGGACAGTGAACACTGAAGCTTTCTTT. This encodes CAAHTGTVNTEAFF. This chain joins TRBV15 and TRBJ1-1, with TRBD1 identical over 7 bases. The CDR3 contains 14 residues. CDR1 is LNHNV, CDR2 YYDKDF, per germline (reference sequence). With 11 bases clipped from V and 0 bases from J, the junction kept 9 bases outside the gene matches.

In DNA, the CDR3 is TGTGCCAGCGGACCCCTGGGGACTAGCGGCCAAGAGACCCAGTACTTC. It codes for CASGPLGTSGQETQYF. The chain recombines TRBV27 with TRBJ2-5, with TRBD2 identical over 11 bases. The CDR3 is 16 amino acids. V was clipped by 8 bases and J by 1 base; unmatched bases: 9. Germline V gene lookup returns CDR1 MNHEY and CDR2 SMNVEV (reference sequence).

This chain connects TRBV29-1 to TRBJ2-5; 11 nucleotides match TRBD2. V lost 4 bases to trimming and J lost 0 bases; unmatched junction nucleotides: 1. The CDR3 sequence is 14 residues long. Per the germline V gene, CDR1 is SQVTM and CDR2 is ANQGSEA. The CDR3 DNA follows: TGCAGCGTTGTACTAGCGGGAGACCAAGAGACCCAGTACTTC. It translates to CSVVLAGDQETQYF.

The chain's CDR3 is CASSSSGSTYSYEQYF. The CDR3, as DNA: TGCGCCAGCAGCTCTAGCGGGAGCACCTACTCCTACGAGCAGTACTTC. The chain couples TRBV5-1 to TRBJ2-7; 10 nucleotides line up with TRBD2. The CDR3 sequence is 16 residues long. V lost 3 bases and J lost 0; bases outside the gene matches: 6. CDR1 SGHRS and CDR2 YFSETQ come from the germline V gene.

CDR3 coding DNA: TGTGCCAGCAGTCAGGACAGGGGGAAGGGGCAGTTCTTC. The encoded protein is CASSQDRGKGQFF. The chain couples TRBV27 to TRBJ2-1, with 10 bases aligning to TRBD1. The CDR3 covers 13 residues. With V trimmed by 5 bases and J by 12 bases, 7 bases remained unmatched. Looked up from germline, CDR1 is MNHEY and CDR2 is SMNVEV (reference sequence).

V is TRBV4-2 and J is TRBJ1-1, with D unresolved. This CDR3 has 19 amino acids. Germline V gives CDR1 LGHNA, CDR2 YNFKEQ. The germline V and J ends were trimmed by 1 base and 0 bases, with 21 bases remaining between them. CDR3 protein: CASSQGVEGMLGVNTEAFF. The CDR3 DNA sequence: TGTGCCAGCAGCCAAGGGGTGGAAGGGATGCTCGGCGTGAACACTGAAGCTTTCTTT.

This clonotype came up a few times. CDR3 sequence reads: CASSWGPRTGELFF. CDR3 DNA: TGTGCCAGCAGCTGGGGACCGCGGACCGGGGAGCTGTTTTTT. The chain recombines TRBV11-2 with TRBJ2-2; D is perhaps TRBD1 or TRBD2 (5 bases each). Germline V gene data show CDR1 as SGHAT and CDR2 as FQNNGV. This CDR3 has 14 amino acids. V lost 4 bases, J lost 5 bases, and 11 bases lay in between. Full variable domain (rest looked up from reference TRBV11-2 and TRBJ2-2): EAGVAQSPRYKIIEKRQSVAFWCNPISGHATLYWYQQILGQGPKLLIQFQNNGVVDDSQLPKDRFSAERLKGVDSTLKIQPAKLEDSAVYLCASSWGPRTGELFFGEGSRLTVL.

The CDR3 DNA is TGTGCCAGCAGCGTAGCCGGCAGGACAGGGCCAGATACGCAGTATTTT. This gives the protein CASSVAGRTGPDTQYF. This sequence joins TRBV9 and TRBJ2-3, with 8 bases aligning to TRBD1. The CDR3 contains 16 residues. V trimming: 0 bases; J trimming: 4 bases; junction bases outside the gene matches: 7. The germline V gene encodes CDR1 SGDLS and CDR2 YYNGEE.

The rearrangement joins TRBV27 to TRBJ2-7, with 7 bases identical to TRBD1. The length of the CDR3 is 13 residues. With V trimmed by 6 bases and J by 3 bases, 5 bases remained unmatched. CDR1 and CDR2 from the germline V gene are MNHEY and SMNVEV (reference sequence). The CDR3 coding sequence is TGTGCCAGCAGAACAACAGGGGACTACGAGCAGTACTTC. The encoded protein is CASRTTGDYEQYF.

This chain links TRBV27 with TRBJ1-1; possible D gene TRBD1, 5 bases. CDR3 length: 19 residues. CDR1 is MNHEY, CDR2 SMNVEV, per germline (reference sequence). With 5 bases removed from V and 7 bases from J, the gap between germline ends came to 32 bases. The CDR3 sequence: CASSHQRPLAGDPEGEAFF. The CDR3 DNA is TGTGCCAGCAGTCATCAAAGGCCCCTAGCTGGGGACCCAGAGGGTGAAGCTTTCTTT.

The rearrangement joins TRBV29-1 to TRBJ2-1; TRBD2 is a possible D gene (5 bases). The ends were cut back, 7 bases at V and 5 bases at J, with 12 bases in the middle. Germline CDR1 reads SQVTM; CDR2 reads ANQGSEA. This CDR3 has 12 residues. The CDR3, as DNA: TGCAGCGCCTTTCCGGGGAACAATGAGCAGTTCTTC. It codes for CSAFPGNNEQFF.